The 14 T cell receptor beta chains listed next were all sequenced from one sample in a study of cytomegalovirus exposure and HLA in healthy donors. The table came from immunoSEQ multiplex PCR; TCRdb's copy has only in-frame clones and leaves some out. The table records some 98,000 clones, roughly nine tenths of them present only once. Material for sequencing was PBMCs. The receptors derive from a woman under 40 in good health and CMV-seronegative.

This clone was detected once. The chain joins TRBV16 to TRBJ2-7; D is perhaps TRBD1 (6 bases). The V and J ends lost 2 bases and 3 bases respectively, with 11 bases between them. The CDR3 runs 14 residues. Germline V gene lookup returns CDR1 KGHSY and CDR2 FQNENV. The CDR3 nucleotides read TGTGCCAGCAGCCAACGGTGGACAGACTACGAGCAGTACTTC. Amino acids: CASSQRWTDYEQYF.

J is TRBJ2-5 and V is TRBV7-2; a possible D gene is TRBD2 (5 bases). There are 14 residues in the CDR3. Germline CDR1 and CDR2: SGHTA and FQGNSA. The V end was cut by 1 base, the J end by 5 bases, with 11 bases between. Here the CDR3 reads CASSLGSGGETQYF. The CDR3 coding sequence is TGTGCCAGCAGCTTAGGTTCAGGAGGTGAGACCCAGTACTTC.

The V and J genes are TRBV28 and TRBJ2-7; maybe TRBD2 (7 bases). Germline V gene data show CDR1 as MDHEN and CDR2 as SYDVKM. The CDR3 covers 12 residues. V shed 2 bases and J shed 9 bases, with 11 bases lying between them. The CDR3 here is CASSLRGAVQYF. The DNA of the CDR3 is TGTGCCAGCAGTTTACGGGGGGCTGTGCAGTACTTC.

The chain links TRBV28 to TRBJ2-5, with a possible D match to TRBD1 (6 bases). The CDR3 runs to 11 residues. CDR1 and CDR2 (germline): MDHEN, SYDVKM. V lost 8 bases, J lost 3 bases, and 7 bases lay in between. The CDR3 bases are TGTGCCAGCCACAGGGAAGAGACCCAGTACTTC. Protein sequence: CASHREETQYF.

V is TRBV4-1 and J is TRBJ2-7, with a weak D call TRBD2 (5 bases). Trimming cost V 1 base and J 3 bases, with 13 bases left between them. The germline V gene has CDR1 MGHRA and CDR2 YSYEKL. The CDR3 is made up of 15 amino acids. CDR3 sequence (DNA): TGCGCCAGCAGCCAAGTTGTGGGAGCTCACTACGAGCAGTACTTC. This translates into CASSQVVGAHYEQYF.

This chain connects TRBV2 to TRBJ1-5; D is ambiguous. The CDR3 extends over 12 amino acids. Germline V gives CDR1 SNHLY, CDR2 FYNNEI. V was trimmed by 6 bases and J by 4 bases, leaving 7 bases between them. The CDR3 DNA reads TGTGCCAGCAGCGCGGGAAATCAGCCCCAGCATTTT. Its translation is CASSAGNQPQHF.

V gene TRBV6-1 combines with J gene TRBJ2-7, with TRBD1 matching 11 bases. CDR1 is MNHNS and CDR2 is SASEGT in the germline V gene. J gave up 2 bases and V 3 bases, and 3 bases lay outside the gene matches. This CDR3 comprises 15 residues. CDR3 residues: CASSDGQGATYEQYF. The CDR3 nucleotides read TGTGCCAGCAGTGACGGACAGGGGGCAACCTACGAGCAGTACTTC.

This clone occurred once. This chain connects TRBV19 to TRBJ2-7; TRBD1 agrees at 7 bases. The ends lost 5 bases at V and 4 bases at J; junction bases unmatched: 11. CDR3 length: 15 residues. CDR1 is LNHDA, CDR2 SQIVND, per germline (reference sequence). This chain's CDR3 is CASSDIRDSVYEQYF. The CDR3 nucleotides read TGTGCCAGTAGTGACATCCGGGACAGTGTATACGAGCAGTACTTC.

With regard to this clone: The junction and the germline gene differ at one end; a read error may be behind it. The CDR3 DNA reads TGTGCCAGCACCTTGGGGCTTGGACAGGAGGGCTACACCTTC. The encoded protein is CASTLGLGQEGYTF. The chain couples TRBV5-6 to TRBJ1-2; TRBD1 agrees at 7 bases. CDR1 is SGHDT and CDR2 is YYEEEE in the germline V gene. The CDR3 has 14 residues. The entire variable domain, with the rest obtained from reference TRBV5-6 and TRBJ1-2, is as follows: DAGVTQSPTHLIKTRGQQVTLRCSPKSGHDTVSWYQQALGQGPQFIFQYYEEEERQRGNFPDRFSGHQFPNYSSELNVNALLLGDSALYLCASTLGLGQEGYTFGSGTRLTVV.

This sequence joins TRBV27 and TRBJ1-3; D may be TRBD1 (6 bases). V lost 5 bases to trimming and J lost 4 bases, with 24 bases between them. CDR1 and CDR2 from the germline V gene are MNHEY and SMNVEV (reference sequence). The CDR3 has 18 residues. The CDR3 is CASSRGLSGGAKGNTIYF. CDR3 DNA sequence: TGTGCCAGCAGTCGAGGCTTGTCGGGGGGCGCGAAGGGAAACACCATATATTTT.

As DNA, the CDR3 is TGTGCCAGCACCACCACTAGGGTGAACACCGGGGAGCTGTTTTTT. Amino acid sequence: CASTTTRVNTGELFF. The chain has TRBV7-9 and TRBJ2-2; possibly TRBD2 for D (5 bases). V was pared by 7 bases and J by 1 base, with 13 bases between. The CDR3 covers 15 residues. Germline CDR1 and CDR2: SEHNR and FQNEAQ (reference sequence).

The CDR3 region is CASSLGRTYEQYF. CDR3 bases: TGCGCCAGCAGCTTGGGCAGAACCTACGAGCAGTACTTC. The rearrangement uses TRBV5-1 and TRBJ2-7; D gene uncertain. V lost 0 bases to trimming and J lost 2 bases, with 6 bases between them. Germline V CDR1 and CDR2: SGHRS, YFSETQ. The CDR3 spans 13 residues.

The chain joins TRBV2 to TRBJ1-1; D might be TRBD1 (5 bases). V lost 7 bases and J lost 4, with 16 bases in between. The CDR3 is 14 residues long. Germline loops: CDR1 SNHLY, CDR2 FYNNEI. As DNA, the CDR3 is TGTGCCAGCACCCGCGGGGGAGTGGGCACTGAAGCTTTCTTT. Residues: CASTRGGVGTEAFF.

This clone has a count of ten or more. The CDR3 nucleotides are TGTGCCAGCAGCCCCCAGGGGTTCGACGAGCAGTACTTC. The encoded protein is CASSPQGFDEQYF. The rearrangement uses TRBV7-8 and TRBJ2-7, with a tentative D call TRBD1 (6 bases). Germline-derived CDR1 and CDR2 are SGHVS and FQNEAQ. Trimming pared 5 bases from V and 5 bases from J, leaving 13 bases between. The CDR3 loop spans 13 amino acids.